A single sample is the source of the 17 T cell receptor beta chains below, sequenced in a study of CD8+CD57+ T cells in acquired aplastic anemia. Patients chosen for sequencing had shown CD8+CD57+ cell expansion by flow cytometry. The template used for profiling TCR beta VDJ and CDR3 was genomic DNA. TCRdb reprocessed the reads via MiXCR and lists one record per CDR3 protein. The data show about 170,000 distinct CDR3 sequences, around 50% seen once. Sequencing was performed on sorted CD4+, CD8+, or CD8+CD57+ T cells (not recorded which) from PBMCs. The receptors stem from a human donor with aplastic anemia.

This clonotype is a singleton in its sample. CDR3 in amino acids: CASSVVALEMNTEAFF. The CDR3 DNA follows: TGTGCCAGCAGCGTAGTAGCATTAGAGATGAACACTGAAGCTTTCTTT. The rearrangement links TRBV9 to TRBJ1-1; no definite D call. Germline V CDR1 and CDR2: SGDLS, YYNGEE. The CDR3 loop spans 16 amino acids. The V end lost 0 bases, the J end lost 0 bases, and 12 bases lay between the germline ends.

The sample holds a few counts of this clonotype. The V call is TRBV29-1, the J call TRBJ2-5; possibly TRBD1 for D (6 bases). The CDR3 is 13 amino acids. Germline CDR1 is SQVTM and CDR2 is ANQGSEA. V lost 4 bases, J lost 4 bases, and 13 bases lay in between. DNA of the CDR3: TGCAGCGTTGGGGCTGGGGGCGGAGAGACCCAGTACTTC. It codes for CSVGAGGGETQYF.

This clonotype was observed at least ten times. The rearrangement links TRBV12-3 or TRBV12-4 to TRBJ2-2; D remains ambiguous. This CDR3 spans 16 amino acids. The germline V and J ends were trimmed by 3 bases and 6 bases, with 17 bases remaining between them. CDR3 region: CASSFAGPRLAGELFF. CDR3 DNA sequence: TGTGCCAGCAGTTTCGCCGGACCTCGCCTAGCCGGGGAGCTGTTTTTT.

The J gene is TRBJ2-5, the V gene TRBV6-6, with D perhaps TRBD1 or TRBD2 (6 bases each). Looked up from germline, CDR1 is MNHNY and CDR2 is SVGAGI (reference sequence). The V and J ends lost 0 bases and 7 bases respectively, with 9 bases between them. This CDR3 region has 13 residues. CDR3: CASSYSQGGTQYF. The CDR3 coding sequence is TGTGCCAGCAGTTACTCACAGGGAGGGACCCAGTACTTC.

The chain links TRBV15 to TRBJ1-5; D gene unclear. CDR3 length: 15 amino acids. V lost 3 bases, J lost 4 bases, and 13 bases lay in between. CDR1 LNHNV and CDR2 YYDKDF come from the germline V gene (reference sequence). The DNA for the CDR3 is TGTGCCACCAGCAGCATCAGTCTGGGGAATCAGCCCCAGCATTTT. It encodes CATSSISLGNQPQHF.

This chain joins TRBV25-1 and TRBJ2-3; 15 bases are a match to TRBD2. Germline V lookup: CDR1 MGHDK, CDR2 SYGVNS. V gave up 6 bases and J gave up 1 base; unmatched junction bases: 11. The CDR3 runs 19 residues. The CDR3 DNA reads as TGTGCCAGCAGCTACTCGGGACTAGCGGGGGGCTTGCGCACAGATACGCAGTATTTT. Translation: CASSYSGLAGGLRTDTQYF. Full variable domain (remainder filled in from reference TRBV25-1 and TRBJ2-3): EADIYQTPRYLVIGTGKKITLECSQTMGHDKMYWYQQDPGMELHLIHYSYGVNSTEKGDLSSESTVSRIRTEHFPLTLESARPSHTSQYLCASSYSGLAGGLRTDTQYFGPGTRLTVL.

A word on this clonotype: A clone one base away is much larger, so this may be a read error. The chain has TRBV11-3 and TRBJ2-3, with D hard to call. The J call could be wrong; TRBJ1-5 is a better fit for the DNA end. The CDR3 consists of 14 residues. Per germline, CDR1 SGHNT and CDR2 YENEEA. The chain's CDR3 is CASSLATSTDTQHF. In DNA, the CDR3 is TGTGCCAGCAGCTTAGCCACTAGCACAGATACGCAGCATTTT.

This clonotype has just a few counts. V gene TRBV19 combines with J gene TRBJ2-5; D gene unclear. The V end was cut by 0 bases, the J end by 4 bases, with 9 bases between. CDR1 LNHDA and CDR2 SQIVND come from the germline V gene (reference sequence). There are 14 residues in the CDR3. CDR3 protein: CASSIESTRETQYF. CDR3 DNA sequence: TGTGCCAGTAGTATAGAAAGTACAAGAGAGACCCAGTACTTC.

V usage is TRBV10-2 and J usage is TRBJ2-5, with 9 positions matching TRBD2. The V segment lost 3 bases and the J segment 5 bases; nucleotides outside the gene matches: 16. Germline loops: CDR1 WSHSY, CDR2 SAAADI. The CDR3 is made up of 18 amino acids. CDR3 bases: TGCGCCAGCAGTGATATGTATAGCGGGAGAGGGTTGGGGGAGACCCAGTACTTC. It is translated as CASSDMYSGRGLGETQYF.

This clonotype was recorded once. This chain connects TRBV20-1 to TRBJ2-3; D call uncertain. Trimming shortened V by 8 bases and J by 4 bases, and 13 bases separated the two germline ends. The CDR3 covers 12 residues. Germline CDR1 is DFQATT and CDR2 is SNEGSKA (reference sequence). Written as DNA, the CDR3 is TGCAGTACCGGAGAGGTGTCAGATACGCAGTATTTT. The encoded protein is CSTGEVSDTQYF.

The gene calls are TRBV25-1 and TRBJ1-1; the D is unclear. The CDR3 contains 16 residues. Germline loops: CDR1 MGHDK, CDR2 SYGVNS. Trimming cost V 0 bases and J 3 bases, with 14 bases left between them. The chain's CDR3 is CASSEYVRGRDTEAFF. CDR3 sequence (DNA): TGTGCCAGCAGTGAATATGTGCGGGGTAGGGACACTGAAGCTTTCTTT.

The chain couples TRBV12-3 or TRBV12-4 to TRBJ2-5; TRBD2 matches at 9 bases. Unmatched junction bases numbered 10, after V lost 6 bases and J lost 5 bases. The CDR3 totals 15 residues. The CDR3 DNA reads TGTGCCAGCAGCCCGCCGCGGGGGGGCCTTGAGACCCAGTACTTC. Its translation is CASSPPRGGLETQYF.

This clonotype was seen many times. The rearrangement joins TRBV7-8 to TRBJ1-5; D gene uncertain. The CDR3 is made up of 13 amino acids. Germline CDR1 and CDR2: SGHVS and FQNEAQ. V lost 4 bases to trimming and J lost 5 bases, with 9 bases between them. Written as DNA, the CDR3 is TGTGCCAGCAGCTCACTAATTGATCAGCCCCAGCATTTT. It codes for CASSSLIDQPQHF.

This clonotype was counted between two and nine times. The V call is TRBV29-1, the J call TRBJ1-2, with unresolved D. From germline, CDR1 is SQVTM and CDR2 ANQGSEA. CDR3 length equals 14 residues. Trimming cost V 3 bases and J 7 bases, with 18 bases left between them. The CDR3 region has the DNA TGCAGCGTTGATCTGCAGGATGGTATCGGTGGCTACACCTTC. Translating gives CSVDLQDGIGGYTF.

The rearrangement links TRBV12-3 or TRBV12-4 to TRBJ2-3; D unresolved. Trimming shortened V by 3 bases and J by 0 bases, and 10 bases separated the two germline ends. This CDR3 comprises 15 residues. Here the CDR3 reads CASSLTRISTDTQYF. As DNA, the CDR3 is TGTGCCAGCAGTTTGACCAGAATCAGCACAGATACGCAGTATTTT.

This clonotype has at least ten counts. The chain has TRBV5-1 and TRBJ1-4; D is uncertain. This CDR3 contains 14 residues. Germline assignment: CDR1 SGHRS and CDR2 YFSETQ. The V and J ends lost 5 bases and 4 bases respectively, with 12 bases between them. As DNA, the CDR3 is TGCGCCAGCAGTCTGTGGGGTAATAATGAAAAACTGTTTTTT. Its protein is CASSLWGNNEKLFF.

The chain joins TRBV10-3 to TRBJ2-7; weak D call: TRBD1 (6 bases). In germline, CDR1 is ENHRY, CDR2 SYGVKD. The CDR3 covers 15 residues. V lost 5 bases to trimming and J lost 0 bases, with 14 bases between them. The CDR3 sequence is CAISRQTGISYEQYF. CDR3 nucleotide sequence: TGTGCCATCAGTAGACAAACAGGGATCTCCTACGAGCAGTACTTC.